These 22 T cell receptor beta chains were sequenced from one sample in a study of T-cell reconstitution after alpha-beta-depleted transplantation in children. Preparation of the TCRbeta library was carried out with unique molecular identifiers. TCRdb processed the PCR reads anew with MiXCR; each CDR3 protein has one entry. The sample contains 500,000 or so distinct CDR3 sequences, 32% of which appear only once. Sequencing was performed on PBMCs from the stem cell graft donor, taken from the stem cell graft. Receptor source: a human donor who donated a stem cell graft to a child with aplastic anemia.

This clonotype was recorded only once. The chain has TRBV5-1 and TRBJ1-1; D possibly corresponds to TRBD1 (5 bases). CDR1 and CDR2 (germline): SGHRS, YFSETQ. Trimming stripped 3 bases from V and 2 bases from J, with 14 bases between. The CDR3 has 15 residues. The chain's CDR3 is CASSWYAGANTEAFF. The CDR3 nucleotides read TGCGCCAGCAGCTGGTACGCCGGGGCTAACACTGAAGCTTTCTTT.

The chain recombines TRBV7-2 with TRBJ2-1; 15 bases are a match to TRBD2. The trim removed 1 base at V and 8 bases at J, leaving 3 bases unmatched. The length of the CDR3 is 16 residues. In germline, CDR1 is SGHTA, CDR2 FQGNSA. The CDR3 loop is CASSLGTSGRAHEQFF. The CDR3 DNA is TGTGCCAGCAGCTTAGGGACTAGCGGGAGGGCCCATGAGCAGTTCTTC. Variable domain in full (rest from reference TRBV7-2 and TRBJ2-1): GAGVSQSPSNKVTEKGKDVELRCDPISGHTALYWYRQSLGQGLEFLIYFQGNSAPDKSGLPSDRFSAERTGGSVSTLTIQRTQQEDSAVYLCASSLGTSGRAHEQFFGPGTRLTVL.

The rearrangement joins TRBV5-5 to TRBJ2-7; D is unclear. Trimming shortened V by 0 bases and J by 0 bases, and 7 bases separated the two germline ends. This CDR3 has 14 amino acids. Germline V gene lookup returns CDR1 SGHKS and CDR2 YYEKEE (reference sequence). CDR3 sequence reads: CASSLEWGSYEQYV. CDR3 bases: TGTGCCAGCAGCTTGGAGTGGGGCTCCTACGAGCAGTACGTC.

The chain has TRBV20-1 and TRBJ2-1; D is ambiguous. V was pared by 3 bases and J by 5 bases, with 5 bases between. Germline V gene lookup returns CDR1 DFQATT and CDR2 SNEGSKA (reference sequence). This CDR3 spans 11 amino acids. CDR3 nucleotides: TGCAGTGCTAGGCACGACAATGAGCAGTTCTTC. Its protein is CSARHDNEQFF.

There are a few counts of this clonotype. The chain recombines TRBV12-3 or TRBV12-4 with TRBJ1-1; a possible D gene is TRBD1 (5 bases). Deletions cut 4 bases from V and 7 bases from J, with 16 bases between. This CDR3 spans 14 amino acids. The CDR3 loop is CASSWGLQGYEAFF. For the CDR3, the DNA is TGTGCCAGCAGTTGGGGACTCCAAGGATATGAAGCTTTCTTT.

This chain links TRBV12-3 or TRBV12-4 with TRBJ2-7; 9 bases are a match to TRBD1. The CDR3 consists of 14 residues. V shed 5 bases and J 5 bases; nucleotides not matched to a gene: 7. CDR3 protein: CASSPRDRENEQYF. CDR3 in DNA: TGTGCCAGCAGTCCCCGGGACAGGGAAAACGAGCAGTACTTC.

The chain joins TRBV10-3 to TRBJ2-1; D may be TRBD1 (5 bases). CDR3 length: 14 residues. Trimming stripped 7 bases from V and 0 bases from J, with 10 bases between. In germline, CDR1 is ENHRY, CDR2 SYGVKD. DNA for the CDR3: TGTGCCATCAAGGCAGGGTACTCCTACAATGAGCAGTTCTTC. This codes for CAIKAGYSYNEQFF.

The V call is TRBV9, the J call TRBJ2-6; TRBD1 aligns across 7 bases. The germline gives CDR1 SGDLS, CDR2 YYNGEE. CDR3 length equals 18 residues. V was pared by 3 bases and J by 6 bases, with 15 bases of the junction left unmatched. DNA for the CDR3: TGTGCCAGCAGCGCCCAATTAGACCCGACAGGGCAGGCCAACGTCCTGACTTTC. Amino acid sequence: CASSAQLDPTGQANVLTF.

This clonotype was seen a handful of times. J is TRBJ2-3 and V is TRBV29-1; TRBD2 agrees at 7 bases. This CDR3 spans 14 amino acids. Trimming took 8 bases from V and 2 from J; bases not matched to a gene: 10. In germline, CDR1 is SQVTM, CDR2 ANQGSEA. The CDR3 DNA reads TGCAGCCTTAACAGCGGGACCTACACAGATACGCAGTATTTT. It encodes CSLNSGTYTDTQYF.

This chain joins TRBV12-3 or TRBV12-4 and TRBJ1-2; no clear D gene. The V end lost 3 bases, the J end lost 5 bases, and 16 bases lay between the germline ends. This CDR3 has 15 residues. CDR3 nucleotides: TGTGCCAGCAGTTTGGCCGGGTCGGTACCATATGGCTACACCTTC. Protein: CASSLAGSVPYGYTF.

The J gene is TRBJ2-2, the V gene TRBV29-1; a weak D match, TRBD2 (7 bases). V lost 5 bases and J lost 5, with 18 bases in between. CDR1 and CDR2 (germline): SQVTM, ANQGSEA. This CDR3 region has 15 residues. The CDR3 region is CSVQRAGHRTGELFF. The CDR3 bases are TGCAGCGTTCAAAGAGCGGGACACAGAACCGGGGAGCTGTTTTTT.

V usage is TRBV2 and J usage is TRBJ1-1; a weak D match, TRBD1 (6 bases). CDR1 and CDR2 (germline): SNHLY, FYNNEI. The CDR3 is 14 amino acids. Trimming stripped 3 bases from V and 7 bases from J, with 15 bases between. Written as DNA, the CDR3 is TGTGCCAGCAGTGATTGGGGGCTCCAGGGTGAAGCTTTCTTT. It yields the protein CASSDWGLQGEAFF.

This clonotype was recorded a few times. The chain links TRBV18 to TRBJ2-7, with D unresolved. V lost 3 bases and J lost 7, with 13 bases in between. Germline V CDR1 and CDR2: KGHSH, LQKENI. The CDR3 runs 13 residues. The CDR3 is CASSPFGEREQYF. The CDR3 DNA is TGTGCCAGCTCACCCTTTGGGGAAAGGGAGCAGTACTTC.

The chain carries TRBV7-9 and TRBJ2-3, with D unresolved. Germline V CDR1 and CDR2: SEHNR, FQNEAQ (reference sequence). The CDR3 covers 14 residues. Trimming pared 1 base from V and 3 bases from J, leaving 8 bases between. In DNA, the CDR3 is TGTGCCAGCAGCTTAGAGCGCGAGACAGATACGCAGTATTTT. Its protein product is CASSLERETDTQYF.

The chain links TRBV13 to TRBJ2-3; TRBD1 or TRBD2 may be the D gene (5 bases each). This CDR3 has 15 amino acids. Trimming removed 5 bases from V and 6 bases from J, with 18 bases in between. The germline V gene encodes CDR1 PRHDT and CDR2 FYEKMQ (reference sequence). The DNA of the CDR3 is TGTGCCAGCAGCCCACCGGGGCCTCGGCCCGATACGCAGTATTTT. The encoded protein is CASSPPGPRPDTQYF.

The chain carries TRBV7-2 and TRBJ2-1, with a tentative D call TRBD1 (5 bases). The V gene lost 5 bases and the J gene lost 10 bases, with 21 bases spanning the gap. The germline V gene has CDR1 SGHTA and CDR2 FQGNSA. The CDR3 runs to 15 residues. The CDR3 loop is CASSRPGSFQGEQFF. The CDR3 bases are TGTGCCAGCAGCCGACCCGGCAGTTTCCAGGGAGAGCAGTTCTTC.

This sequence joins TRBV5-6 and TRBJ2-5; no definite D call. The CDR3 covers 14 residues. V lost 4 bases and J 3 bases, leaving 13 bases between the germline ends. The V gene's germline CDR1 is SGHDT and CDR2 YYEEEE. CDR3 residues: CASSPVLREETQYF. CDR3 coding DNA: TGTGCCAGCAGCCCAGTTCTCCGGGAAGAGACCCAGTACTTC.

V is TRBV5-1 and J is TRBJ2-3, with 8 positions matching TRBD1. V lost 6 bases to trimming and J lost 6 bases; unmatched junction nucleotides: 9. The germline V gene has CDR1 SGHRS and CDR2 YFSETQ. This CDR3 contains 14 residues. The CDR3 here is CASMEGTGSDTQYF. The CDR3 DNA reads TGCGCCAGCATGGAAGGGACAGGCTCCGATACGCAGTATTTT.

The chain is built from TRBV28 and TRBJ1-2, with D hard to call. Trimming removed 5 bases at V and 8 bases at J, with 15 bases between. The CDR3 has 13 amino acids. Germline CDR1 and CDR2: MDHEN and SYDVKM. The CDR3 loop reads CASSRRRTGGYTF. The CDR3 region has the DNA TGTGCCAGCAGTCGACGCCGCACGGGAGGCTACACCTTC.

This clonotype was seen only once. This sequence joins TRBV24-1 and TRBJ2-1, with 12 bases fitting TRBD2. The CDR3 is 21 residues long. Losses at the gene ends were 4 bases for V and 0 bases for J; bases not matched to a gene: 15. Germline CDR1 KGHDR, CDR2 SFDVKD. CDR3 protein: CATSDPLAGGPTPFSYNEQFF. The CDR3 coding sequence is TGTGCCACCAGTGACCCTCTAGCGGGAGGGCCAACCCCGTTCTCCTACAATGAGCAGTTCTTC.

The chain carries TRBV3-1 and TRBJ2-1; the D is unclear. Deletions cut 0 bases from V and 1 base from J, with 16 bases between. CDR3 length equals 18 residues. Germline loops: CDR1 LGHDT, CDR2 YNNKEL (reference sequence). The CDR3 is CASSQDLPVSRSYNEQFF. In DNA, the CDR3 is TGTGCCAGCAGCCAAGATCTTCCCGTTTCCCGGTCCTACAATGAGCAGTTCTTC.

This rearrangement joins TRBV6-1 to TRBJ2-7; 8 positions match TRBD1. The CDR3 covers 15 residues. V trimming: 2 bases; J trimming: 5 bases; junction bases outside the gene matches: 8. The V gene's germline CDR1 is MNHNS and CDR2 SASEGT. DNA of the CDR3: TGTGCCAGCAGTGAACAGGGGGCAGGGTACCACGAGCAGTACGTC. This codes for CASSEQGAGYHEQYV.